The clone carrying this TCR beta chain was observed a handful of times. Its cognate antigen is unknown. The sample holds other DNA sequences that translate to the same CDR3. Generated by immunoSEQ multiplex PCR, the TCRdb table keeps only in-frame clones and is missing some. The table shows 2 million to 2.5 million clones, with about 94% occurring only once. The sample belongs to a study of shared clonotypes between healthy human individuals. Study outcomes and limitations: Generation probability values for non-shared clonotypes were lower than those for clonotypes shared by all four donors.

Germline values: CDR1 MGHRA, CDR2 YSYEKL. V was clipped by 2 bases and J by 0 bases, with 5 bases between them. The CDR3 is 15 amino acids. The sequenced material came from naive CD4+ T cells sorted from blood. Subset described: CD45RA+ positively selected. The TCR was taken from a young man in good health. The chain couples TRBV4-1 to TRBJ2-6, with D uncertain. The CDR3 coding sequence is TGCGCCAGCAGCCAAAGGGACTCTGGGGCCAACGTCCTGACTTTC. It specifies CASSQRDSGANVLTF.